These 4 T cell receptor beta chains were all obtained from the same sample, sequenced in a study of cytomegalovirus exposure and HLA in healthy donors. Some clones are missing from TCRdb's copy, which holds only in-frame ones; the method was immunoSEQ multiplex PCR. There are roughly 240,000 clones in the sample; about 87% occur only once, and less than 3% lies in the top ten. The sample comprised PBMCs. Receptors originate from a man aged 18-30 years in good health and CMV-seronegative.

CDR3 sequence (DNA): TGTGCCAGCAGTCCCGACTTGTCGGAGACCCAGTACTTC. Translated, it gives CASSPDLSETQYF. The chain is built from TRBV27 and TRBJ2-5; D unresolved. The germline V gene has CDR1 MNHEY and CDR2 SMNVEV (reference sequence). The V gene lost 5 bases and the J gene lost 5 bases, with 12 bases spanning the gap. The CDR3 is made up of 13 amino acids.

The J gene is TRBJ2-3, the V gene TRBV28; 10 bases agree with TRBD2. CDR3 length: 15 residues. V gave up 6 bases and J gave up 1 base; unmatched junction bases: 4. CDR1 and CDR2 (germline): MDHEN, SYDVKM. CDR3 DNA: TGTGCCAGCAGCCTAGCGGGAGTCCGCACAGATACGCAGTATTTT. Translated, it gives CASSLAGVRTDTQYF.

The table lists this clone with a few counts. The J gene is TRBJ1-1, the V gene TRBV5-1; 7 bases line up with TRBD1. Germline assignment: CDR1 SGHRS and CDR2 YFSETQ. The CDR3 has 15 residues. The V segment lost 4 bases and the J segment 3 bases; nucleotides outside the gene matches: 9. CDR3 in amino acids: CASSLGTVFDTEAFF. Written as DNA, the CDR3 is TGCGCCAGCAGCCTTGGGACAGTGTTTGACACTGAAGCTTTCTTT. The full variable domain, with the rest looked up from reference TRBV5-1 and TRBJ1-1, is KAGVTQTPRYLIKTRGQQVTLSCSPISGHRSVSWYQQTPGQGLQFLFEYFSETQRNKGNFPGRFSGRQFSNSRSEMNVSTLELGDSALYLCASSLGTVFDTEAFFGQGTRLTVV.

CDR3 region: CASSFGRLAETDTQYF. The CDR3 nucleotides read TGTGCCAGCAGTTTTGGTAGACTAGCTGAAACAGATACGCAGTATTTT. The V gene is TRBV28, the J gene TRBJ2-3; 7 bases are shared with TRBD2. CDR1 is MDHEN and CDR2 is SYDVKM in the germline V gene. Trimming removed 3 bases from V and 3 bases from J; junction bases left unmatched: 9. The CDR3 sequence is 16 residues long. Looking up the rest from reference TRBV28 and TRBJ2-3 gives the full variable domain: DVKVTQSSRYLVKRTGEKVFLECVQDMDHENMFWYRQDPGLGLRLIYFSYDVKMKEKGDIPEGYSVSREKKERFSLILESASTNQTSMYLCASSFGRLAETDTQYFGPGTRLTVL.